This T cell receptor (beta chain) was sequenced for a study of early T cells in non-severe SARS-CoV-2 infection. This clonotype was detected a few times. Attachment of unique molecular identifiers was made to individual cDNA molecules. TCRdb redid the calling of the 5' RACE reads with MiXCR, one entry per CDR3 protein. This sample carries 55,000 to 65,000 distinct CDR3 sequences, around 12% of them seen once, and the ten largest clones take 4.4%. CDR1 is SGHDT and CDR2 is YYEEEE in the germline V gene. Trimming stripped 1 base from V and 6 bases from J, with 6 bases between. The CDR3 extends over 12 amino acids.

V and J are TRBV5-6 and TRBJ2-3; D is unclear. This clonotype was obtained from an adult who was a healthcare worker with PCR-confirmed SARS-CoV-2 infection or an uninfected control (not recorded which). The sample comprised whole blood. The CDR3 DNA reads TGTGCCAGCAGCTTGATCCGGGATACGCAGTATTTT. It encodes CASSLIRDTQYF.